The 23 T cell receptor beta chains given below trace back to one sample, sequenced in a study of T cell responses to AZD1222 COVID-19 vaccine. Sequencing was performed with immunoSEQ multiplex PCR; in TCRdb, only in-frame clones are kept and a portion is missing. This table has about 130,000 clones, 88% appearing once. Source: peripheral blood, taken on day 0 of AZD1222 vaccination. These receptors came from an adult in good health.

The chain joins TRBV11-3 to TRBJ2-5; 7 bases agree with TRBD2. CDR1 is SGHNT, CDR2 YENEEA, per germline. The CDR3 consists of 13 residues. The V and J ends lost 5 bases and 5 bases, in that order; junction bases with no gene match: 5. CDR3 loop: CASSLGLDETQYF. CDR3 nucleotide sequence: TGTGCCAGCAGCCTCGGACTAGACGAGACCCAGTACTTC. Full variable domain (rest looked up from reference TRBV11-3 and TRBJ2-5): EAGVVQSPRYKIIEKKQPVAFWCNPISGHNTLYWYLQNLGQGPELLIRYENEEAVDDSQLPKDRFSAERLKGVDSTLKIQPAELGDSAVYLCASSLGLDETQYFGPGTRLLVL.

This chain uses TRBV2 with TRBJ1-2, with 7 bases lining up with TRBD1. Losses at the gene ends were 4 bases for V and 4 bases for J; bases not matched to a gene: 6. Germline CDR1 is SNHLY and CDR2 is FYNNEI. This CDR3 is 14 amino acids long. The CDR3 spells CASSGTGWSYGYTF. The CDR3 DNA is TGTGCCAGCAGTGGGACAGGCTGGAGCTATGGCTACACCTTC.

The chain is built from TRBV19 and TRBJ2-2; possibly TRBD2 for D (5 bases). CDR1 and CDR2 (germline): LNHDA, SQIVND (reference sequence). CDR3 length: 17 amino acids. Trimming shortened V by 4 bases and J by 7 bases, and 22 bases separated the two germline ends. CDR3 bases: TGTGCCAGTAGTAGGCTAATGGGTGGCCCCGAGGGCGGGGAGCTGTTTTTT. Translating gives CASSRLMGGPEGGELFF. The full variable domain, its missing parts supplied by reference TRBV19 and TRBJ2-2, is DGGITQSPKYLFRKEGQNVTLSCEQNLNHDAMYWYRQDPGQGLRLIYYSQIVNDFQKGDIAEGYSVSREKKESFPLTVTSAQKNPTAFYLCASSRLMGGPEGGELFFGEGSRLTVL.

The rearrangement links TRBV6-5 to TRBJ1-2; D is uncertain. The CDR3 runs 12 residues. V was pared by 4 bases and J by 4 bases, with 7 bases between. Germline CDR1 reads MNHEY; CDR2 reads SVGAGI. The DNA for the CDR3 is TGTGCCAGCAGTTTGGGCGGCTATGGCTACACCTTC. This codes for CASSLGGYGYTF.

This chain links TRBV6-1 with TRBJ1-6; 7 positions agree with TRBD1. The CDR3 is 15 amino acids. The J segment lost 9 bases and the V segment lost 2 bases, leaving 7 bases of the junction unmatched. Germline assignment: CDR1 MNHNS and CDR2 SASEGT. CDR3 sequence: CASSELAEGASPLHF. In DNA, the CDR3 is TGTGCCAGCAGTGAACTGGCGGAGGGGGCTTCACCCCTCCACTTT.

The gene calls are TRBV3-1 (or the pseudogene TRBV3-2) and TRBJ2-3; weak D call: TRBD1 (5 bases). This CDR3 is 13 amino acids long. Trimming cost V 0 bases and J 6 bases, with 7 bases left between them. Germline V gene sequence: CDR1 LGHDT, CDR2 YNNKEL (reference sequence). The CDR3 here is CASSQEGVDTQYF. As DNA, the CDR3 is TGTGCCAGCAGCCAAGAAGGGGTTGATACGCAGTATTTT.

CDR3 protein: CASTSQVNTEAFF. The CDR3 DNA reads as TGTGCCAGCACCTCCCAGGTGAACACTGAAGCTTTCTTT. V gene TRBV7-2 combines with J gene TRBJ1-1; D is unclear. The germline V and J ends were trimmed by 7 bases and 0 bases, with 9 bases remaining between them. CDR1 is SGHTA, CDR2 FQGNSA, per germline. The CDR3 is 13 residues long. The whole variable domain, filled in from reference TRBV7-2 and TRBJ1-1, reads GAGVSQSPSNKVTEKGKDVELRCDPISGHTALYWYRQSLGQGLEFLIYFQGNSAPDKSGLPSDRFSAERTGGSVSTLTIQRTQQEDSAVYLCASTSQVNTEAFFGQGTRLTVV.

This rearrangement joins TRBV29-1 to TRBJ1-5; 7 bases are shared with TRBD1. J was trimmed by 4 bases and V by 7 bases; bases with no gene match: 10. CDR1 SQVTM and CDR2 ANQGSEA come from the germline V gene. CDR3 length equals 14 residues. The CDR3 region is CSAIMGTANQPQHF. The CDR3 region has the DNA TGCAGCGCTATTATGGGGACAGCAAATCAGCCCCAGCATTTT.

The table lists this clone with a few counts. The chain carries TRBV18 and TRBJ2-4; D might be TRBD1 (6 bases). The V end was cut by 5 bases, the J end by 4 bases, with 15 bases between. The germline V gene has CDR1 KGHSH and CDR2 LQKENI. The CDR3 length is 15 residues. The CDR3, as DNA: TGTGCCAGCTCAGATACAGGGAAGGGGAAAAACATTCAGTACTTC. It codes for CASSDTGKGKNIQYF.

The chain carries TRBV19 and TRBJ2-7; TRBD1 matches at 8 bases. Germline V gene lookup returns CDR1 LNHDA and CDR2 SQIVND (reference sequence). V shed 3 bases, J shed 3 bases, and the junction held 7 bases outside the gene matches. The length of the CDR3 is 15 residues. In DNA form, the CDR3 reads TGTGCCAGTAGTATCGGAGGACAGGGATTCTACGAGCAGTACTTC. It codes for CASSIGGQGFYEQYF.

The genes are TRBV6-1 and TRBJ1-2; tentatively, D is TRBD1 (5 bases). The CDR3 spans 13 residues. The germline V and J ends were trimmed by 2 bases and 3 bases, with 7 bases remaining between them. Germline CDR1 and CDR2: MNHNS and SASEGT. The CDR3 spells CASSEQGDYGYTF. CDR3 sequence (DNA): TGTGCCAGCAGTGAACAGGGAGACTATGGCTACACCTTC.

CDR3 bases: TGTGCCAGCAGCTTGGACGGTCAGAGGTCCTACGAGCAGTACTTC. Translating gives CASSLDGQRSYEQYF. The chain has TRBV5-4 and TRBJ2-7; D not resolved. V was trimmed by 0 bases and J by 1 base, leaving 11 bases between them. Germline assignment: CDR1 SGHNT and CDR2 YYREEE (reference sequence). This CDR3 contains 15 residues.

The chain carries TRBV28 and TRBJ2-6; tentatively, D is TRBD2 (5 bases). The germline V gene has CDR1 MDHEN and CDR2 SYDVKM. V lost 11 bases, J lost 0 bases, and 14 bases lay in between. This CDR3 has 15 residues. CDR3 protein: CASGGLRSGANVLTF. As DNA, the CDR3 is TGTGCCTCCGGCGGGCTCCGCTCTGGGGCCAACGTCCTGACTTTC.

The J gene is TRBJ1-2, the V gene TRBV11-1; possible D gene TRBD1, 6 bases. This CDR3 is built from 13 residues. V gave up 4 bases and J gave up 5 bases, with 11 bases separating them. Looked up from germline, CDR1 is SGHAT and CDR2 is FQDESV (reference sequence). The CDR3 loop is CASSSQGFYGYTF. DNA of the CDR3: TGTGCCAGCAGCTCGCAGGGGTTTTATGGCTACACCTTC. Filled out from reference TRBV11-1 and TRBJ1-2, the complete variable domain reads EAEVAQSPRYKITEKSQAVAFWCDPISGHATLYWYRQILGQGPELLVQFQDESVVDDSQLPKDRFSAERLKGVDSTLKIQPAELGDSAMYLCASSSQGFYGYTFGSGTRLTVV.

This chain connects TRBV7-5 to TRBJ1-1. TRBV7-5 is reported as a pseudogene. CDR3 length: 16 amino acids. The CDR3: CARSRDLGTSGTEAFF. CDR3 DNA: TGTGCCAGAAGCCGCGACCTAGGGACAAGCGGGACTGAAGCTTTCTTT.

The CDR3 region has the DNA TGTGCCAGCTCACCGGGAGACGACAGGGGCCATGGCTACACCTTC. Its protein product is CASSPGDDRGHGYTF. This sequence joins TRBV18 and TRBJ1-2; 8 positions agree with TRBD1. With 3 bases clipped from V and 6 bases from J, the junction kept 9 bases outside the gene matches. The length of the CDR3 is 15 residues. Germline CDR1 and CDR2: KGHSH and LQKENI.

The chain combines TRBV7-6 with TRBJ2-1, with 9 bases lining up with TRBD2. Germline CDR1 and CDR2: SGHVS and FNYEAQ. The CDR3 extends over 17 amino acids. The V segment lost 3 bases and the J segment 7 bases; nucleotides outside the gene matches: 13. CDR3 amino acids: CASSFSSGGPLGNEQFF. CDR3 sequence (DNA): TGTGCCAGCAGCTTTTCGAGCGGGGGGCCTCTCGGTAATGAGCAGTTCTTC.

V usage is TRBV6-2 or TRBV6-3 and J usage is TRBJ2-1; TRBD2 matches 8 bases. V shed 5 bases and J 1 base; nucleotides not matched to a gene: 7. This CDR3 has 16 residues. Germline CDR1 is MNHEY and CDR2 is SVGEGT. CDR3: CASSPLGTRSYNEQFF. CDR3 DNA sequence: TGTGCCAGCAGTCCCCTTGGGACTAGGTCCTACAATGAGCAGTTCTTC.

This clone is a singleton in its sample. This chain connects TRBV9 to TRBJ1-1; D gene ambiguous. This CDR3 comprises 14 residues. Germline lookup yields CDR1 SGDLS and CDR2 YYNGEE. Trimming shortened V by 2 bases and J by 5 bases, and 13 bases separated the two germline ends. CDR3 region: CASSVRPEQTEAFF. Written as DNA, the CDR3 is TGTGCCAGCAGCGTGCGGCCGGAACAAACTGAAGCTTTCTTT. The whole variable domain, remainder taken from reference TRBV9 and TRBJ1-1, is DSGVTQTPKHLITATGQRVTLRCSPRSGDLSVYWYQQSLDQGLQFLIQYYNGEERAKGNILERFSAQQFPDLHSELNLSSLELGDSALYFCASSVRPEQTEAFFGQGTRLTVV.

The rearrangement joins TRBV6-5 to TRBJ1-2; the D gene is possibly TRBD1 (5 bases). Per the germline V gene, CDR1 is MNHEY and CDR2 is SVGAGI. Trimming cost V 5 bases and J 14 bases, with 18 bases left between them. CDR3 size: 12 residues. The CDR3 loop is CASSPSGTGMTF. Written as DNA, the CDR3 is TGTGCCAGCAGTCCCTCGGGGACGGGCATGACCTTC.

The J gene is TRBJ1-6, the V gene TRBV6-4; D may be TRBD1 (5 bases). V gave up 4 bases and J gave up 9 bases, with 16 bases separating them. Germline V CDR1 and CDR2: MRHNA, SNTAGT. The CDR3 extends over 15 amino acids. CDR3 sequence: CASSASSGHGSPLHF. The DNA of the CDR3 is TGTGCCAGCAGTGCTTCCAGTGGACATGGTTCACCCCTCCACTTT.

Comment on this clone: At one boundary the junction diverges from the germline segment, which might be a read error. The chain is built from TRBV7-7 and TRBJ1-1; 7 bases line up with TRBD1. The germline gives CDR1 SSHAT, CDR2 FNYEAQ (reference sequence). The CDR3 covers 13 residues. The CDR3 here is CASSSDRETEAFF. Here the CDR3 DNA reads TGTGCTAGCAGCTCAGACAGGGAGACTGAAGCTTTCTTT.

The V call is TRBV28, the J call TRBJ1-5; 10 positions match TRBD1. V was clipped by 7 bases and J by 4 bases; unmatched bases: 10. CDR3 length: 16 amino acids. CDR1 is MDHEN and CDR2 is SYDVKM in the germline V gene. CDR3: CASTLWGTGENQPQHF. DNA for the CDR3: TGTGCCAGCACCCTATGGGGGACAGGGGAAAATCAGCCCCAGCATTTT.